These 9 T cell receptor beta chains originate from one sample sequenced in a study of blood T cell repertoires in COVID-19 (dated by TCRdb to the early 2020s). The method was the immunoSEQ multiplex PCR assay. TCRdb re-hosts the immuneACCESS table, in-frame sequences only. Its copies lack some clones; in the studies checked, an unresolved V gene accounts for under half of them, and the cause for the rest is not known. This sample gives some 45,000 clones in total; over 80% of them show up just once. The ten largest make up approximately 8.4% of the sample. The source material was peripheral blood. The source of these receptors is an elderly man in a cohort sampled during active COVID-19.

The V and J genes are TRBV9 and TRBJ1-4; D not resolved. Trimming cost V 0 bases and J 3 bases, with 6 bases left between them. CDR1 and CDR2 from the germline V gene are SGDLS and YYNGEE. The CDR3 is 14 residues long. CDR3 sequence reads: CASSVGGPNEKLFF. DNA for the CDR3: TGTGCCAGCAGCGTAGGAGGGCCTAATGAAAAACTGTTTTTT.

The V gene is TRBV5-1, the J gene TRBJ1-6, with D maybe TRBD1 (5 bases). V lost 5 bases, J lost 0 bases, and 21 bases lay in between. CDR3 length: 19 residues. Germline V lookup: CDR1 SGHRS, CDR2 YFSETQ. The CDR3 DNA reads as TGCGCCAGCAGGTTGAGGGGCCCGGAGCCGAGCTCCTATAATTCACCCCTCCACTTT. Translating it yields CASRLRGPEPSSYNSPLHF.

CDR3 loop: CASSLLGQGGGNTIYF. The CDR3 DNA sequence: TGTGCCAGCAGCTTGCTGGGACAGGGAGGTGGAAACACCATATATTTT. The V call is TRBV11-2, the J call TRBJ1-3, with 9 bases identical to TRBD1. The CDR3 has 16 amino acids. J lost 3 bases, V lost 3 bases, and 6 bases had no gene match. From germline, CDR1 is SGHAT and CDR2 FQNNGV.

The chain uses TRBV19 and TRBJ1-6; 9 nucleotides align to TRBD1. V lost 6 bases and J lost 9; bases outside the gene matches: 9. The CDR3 is 15 residues long. CDR1 LNHDA and CDR2 SQIVND come from the germline V gene (reference sequence). This chain's CDR3 is CASSGRDREGSPLHF. CDR3 coding DNA: TGTGCCAGTAGCGGCCGGGACAGGGAAGGTTCACCCCTCCACTTT.

The chain uses TRBV7-8 and TRBJ2-7; 7 bases are a match to TRBD1. The junction had 7 bases not matched to a gene; V was cut back by 5 bases and J by 0 bases. The length of the CDR3 is 15 residues. From germline, CDR1 is SGHVS and CDR2 FQNEAQ. CDR3 in DNA: TGTGCCAGCAGCCAACCGGGACAGAGCTCCTACGAGCAGTACTTC. Residues: CASSQPGQSSYEQYF.

The chain couples TRBV5-1 to TRBJ2-2, with D possibly being TRBD2 (5 bases). Germline CDR1 is SGHRS and CDR2 is YFSETQ. The ends were cut back, 4 bases at V and 0 bases at J, with 16 bases in the middle. The CDR3 spans 17 residues. This CDR3 reads CASSHGPGIANTGELFF. CDR3 sequence (DNA): TGCGCCAGCAGCCACGGCCCGGGGATCGCGAACACCGGGGAGCTGTTTTTT.

The V gene is TRBV12-3 or TRBV12-4, the J gene TRBJ2-7; possible D gene TRBD1, 6 bases. The CDR3 is made up of 13 amino acids. Trimming took 3 bases from V and 7 from J, leaving 13 bases between them. The CDR3 here is CASSLRGGKEQYF. CDR3 sequence (DNA): TGTGCCAGCAGTTTGAGAGGGGGAAAGGAGCAGTACTTC.

V is TRBV28 and J is TRBJ1-3, with D perhaps TRBD1 (6 bases). Germline CDR1 MDHEN, CDR2 SYDVKM. The CDR3 contains 15 residues. Deletions cut 6 bases from V and 0 bases from J, with 12 bases between. The CDR3 spells CASSKQGSSGNTIYF. CDR3 sequence (DNA): TGTGCCAGCAGCAAACAGGGATCCTCTGGAAACACCATATATTTT.

The chain recombines TRBV27 with TRBJ2-2, with D perhaps matching TRBD2 (6 bases). The CDR3 has 18 amino acids. Trimming took 5 bases from V and 1 from J, leaving 20 bases between them. Germline V CDR1 and CDR2: MNHEY, SMNVEV (reference sequence). The CDR3 reads CASSLNPSALGNTGELFF. As DNA, the CDR3 is TGTGCCAGCAGTCTGAATCCTAGCGCCCTCGGGAACACCGGGGAGCTGTTTTTT.